The 14 T cell receptor beta chains given below trace back to one sample, sequenced in a study of T-cell reconstitution after alpha-beta-depleted transplantation in children. Library preparation (for TCRbeta) was performed with unique molecular identifiers. TCRdb itself ran the PCR reads through MiXCR, one entry per CDR3 protein. The repertoire holds hundreds of thousands of distinct CDR3 sequences, with roughly 15% as singletons. This specimen was PBMCs from the stem cell graft donor, taken from the stem cell graft. These receptors came from a human donor who donated a stem cell graft to a child with acute myeloid leukemia.

V and J are TRBV11-2 and TRBJ2-1; 11 bases are shared with TRBD1. Per germline, CDR1 SGHAT and CDR2 FQNNGV. The V segment lost 5 bases and the J segment 8 bases; nucleotides outside the gene matches: 8. The CDR3 is 15 residues long. This CDR3 reads CASSPGTGGWDEQFF. CDR3 DNA sequence: TGTGCCAGCAGCCCCGGGACAGGGGGATGGGATGAGCAGTTCTTC.

The chain uses TRBV7-8 and TRBJ1-6, with 7 bases fitting TRBD1. The CDR3 has 15 amino acids. The trim removed 5 bases at V and 6 bases at J, leaving 7 bases unmatched. Germline CDR1 reads SGHVS; CDR2 reads FQNEAQ. The CDR3 loop reads CASSQRQGGNSPLHF. The CDR3 DNA reads as TGTGCCAGCAGCCAAAGACAGGGTGGTAATTCACCCCTCCACTTT.

The table lists this clonotype with a few counts. In DNA, the CDR3 is TGCGCCAGCAGCCCGAACAGGGCGGGAAACACTGAAGCTTTCTTT. Its protein is CASSPNRAGNTEAFF. This chain links TRBV5-1 with TRBJ1-1; D is perhaps TRBD1 (6 bases). Germline loops: CDR1 SGHRS, CDR2 YFSETQ. The CDR3 is made up of 15 amino acids. V lost 4 bases and J 2 bases, leaving 15 bases between the germline ends.

V and J are TRBV5-1 and TRBJ2-5; D assignment may be TRBD1 or TRBD2 (5 bases each). CDR1 is SGHRS and CDR2 is YFSETQ in the germline V gene. V lost 2 bases and J lost 5, with 13 bases in between. This CDR3 has 14 residues. The CDR3 nucleotides read TGCGCCAGCAGCTTAATGTCCGGGGACGAGACCCAGTACTTC. Protein: CASSLMSGDETQYF.

Concerning this clonotype: This may come from a read error, since a much larger clone is one base off. V gene TRBV20-1 combines with J gene TRBJ2-5; the D gene is possibly TRBD2 (5 bases). The CDR3 runs to 14 residues. The V end lost 0 bases, the J end lost 2 bases, and 10 bases lay between the germline ends. From germline, CDR1 is DFQATT and CDR2 SNEGSKA (reference sequence). The CDR3 reads CSARDRRIQETQYF. In nucleotides, the CDR3 is TGCAGTGCTAGAGATCGGAGGATTCAAGAGACCCAGTACTTC.

This clonotype was recorded at least ten times. The chain is built from TRBV5-8 and TRBJ2-5; no firm D call. From germline, CDR1 is SGHTS and CDR2 YDEGEE. Trimming removed 4 bases from V and 5 bases from J, with 9 bases in between. The CDR3 contains 12 residues. The CDR3 DNA reads TGTGCCAGCAGCCACTACGGCGAGACCCAGTACTTC. Translation gives CASSHYGETQYF.

The chain uses TRBV27 and TRBJ2-2; no definite D call. Trimming pared 7 bases from V and 3 bases from J, leaving 9 bases between. Germline V gene data show CDR1 as MNHEY and CDR2 as SMNVEV (reference sequence). This CDR3 region has 13 residues. The DNA for the CDR3 is TGTGCCAGCACGCGATCTTACACCGGGGAGCTGTTTTTT. It specifies CASTRSYTGELFF.

This clonotype appeared many times. The chain has TRBV20-1 and TRBJ2-3, with no clear D. CDR1 and CDR2 (germline): DFQATT, SNEGSKA (reference sequence). Trimming shortened V by 2 bases and J by 1 base, and 13 bases separated the two germline ends. The CDR3 extends over 15 amino acids. The CDR3 nucleotides are TGCAGTGCTAGACCCCCTGGGCTAGGCACAGATACGCAGTATTTT. It encodes CSARPPGLGTDTQYF.

The chain couples TRBV6-5 to TRBJ1-2; no clear D gene. The germline V gene has CDR1 MNHEY and CDR2 SVGAGI. Trimming stripped 0 bases from V and 6 bases from J, with 8 bases between. The CDR3 runs to 13 residues. As DNA, the CDR3 is TGTGCCAGCAGTTACTCAAAAGAGGATGGCTACACCTTC. Translating gives CASSYSKEDGYTF.

This clonotype was counted at least ten times. The rearrangement joins TRBV20-1 to TRBJ2-5; 10 nucleotides align to TRBD1. Per germline, CDR1 DFQATT and CDR2 SNEGSKA (reference sequence). V lost 3 bases, J lost 3 bases, and 4 bases stayed unmatched. This CDR3 has 14 residues. CDR3 sequence: CSASTDRGKETQYF. The CDR3 DNA is TGCAGTGCTAGCACGGACAGGGGGAAAGAGACCCAGTACTTC.

This rearrangement joins TRBV5-1 to TRBJ2-2, with 7 bases fitting TRBD1. The CDR3 is made up of 16 amino acids. Germline values: CDR1 SGHRS, CDR2 YFSETQ. V dropped 4 bases and J dropped 2; count of bases not matched to a gene: 8. This chain's CDR3 is CASSGPGTDNTGELFF. The CDR3 coding sequence is TGCGCCAGCAGCGGCCCTGGGACAGATAACACCGGGGAGCTGTTTTTT.

The chain's CDR3 is CASSSLGRGQGGDSYEQYF. CDR3 sequence (DNA): TGTGCCAGCAGTTCCCTGGGCAGGGGGCAAGGGGGGGACTCCTACGAGCAGTACTTC. The V call is TRBV27, the J call TRBJ2-7, with D possibly matching TRBD1 (8 bases). The V end lost 4 bases, the J end lost 0 bases, and 25 bases lay between the germline ends. The CDR3 is 19 residues long. From germline, CDR1 is MNHEY and CDR2 SMNVEV (reference sequence).

A few counts support this clonotype. This rearrangement joins TRBV20-1 to TRBJ2-5, with 10 bases fitting TRBD1. After removal of 5 bases from V and 6 bases from J, the junction contained 6 bases not matched to a gene. The CDR3 is made up of 13 amino acids. CDR1 is DFQATT and CDR2 is SNEGSKA in the germline V gene (reference sequence). DNA for the CDR3: TGCAGTGCTCCGACAGGGGGCTTGAAGACCCAGTACTTC. Residues: CSAPTGGLKTQYF.

This clonotype was counted between two and nine times. J is TRBJ2-7 and V is TRBV28; tentatively, D is TRBD1 or TRBD2 (5 bases each). Trimming removed 6 bases from V and 2 bases from J, with 17 bases in between. The CDR3 length is 15 residues. Germline-derived CDR1 and CDR2 are MDHEN and SYDVKM. The CDR3 DNA reads as TGTGCCAGCAGCTCTTACCGGGACCCCCCCTACGAGCAGTACGTC. Its protein is CASSSYRDPPYEQYV.